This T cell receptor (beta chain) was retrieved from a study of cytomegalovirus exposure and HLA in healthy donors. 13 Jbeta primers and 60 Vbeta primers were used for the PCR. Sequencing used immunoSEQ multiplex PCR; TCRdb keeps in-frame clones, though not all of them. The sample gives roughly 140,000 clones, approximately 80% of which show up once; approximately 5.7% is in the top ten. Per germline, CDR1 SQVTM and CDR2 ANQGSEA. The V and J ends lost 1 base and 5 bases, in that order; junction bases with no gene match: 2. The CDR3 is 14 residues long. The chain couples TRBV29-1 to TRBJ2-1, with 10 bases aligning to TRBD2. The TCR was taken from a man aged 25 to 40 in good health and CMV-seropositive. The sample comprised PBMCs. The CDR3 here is CSVEGTSGHNEQFF. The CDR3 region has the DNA TGCAGCGTTGAAGGGACTAGCGGTCACAATGAGCAGTTCTTC.